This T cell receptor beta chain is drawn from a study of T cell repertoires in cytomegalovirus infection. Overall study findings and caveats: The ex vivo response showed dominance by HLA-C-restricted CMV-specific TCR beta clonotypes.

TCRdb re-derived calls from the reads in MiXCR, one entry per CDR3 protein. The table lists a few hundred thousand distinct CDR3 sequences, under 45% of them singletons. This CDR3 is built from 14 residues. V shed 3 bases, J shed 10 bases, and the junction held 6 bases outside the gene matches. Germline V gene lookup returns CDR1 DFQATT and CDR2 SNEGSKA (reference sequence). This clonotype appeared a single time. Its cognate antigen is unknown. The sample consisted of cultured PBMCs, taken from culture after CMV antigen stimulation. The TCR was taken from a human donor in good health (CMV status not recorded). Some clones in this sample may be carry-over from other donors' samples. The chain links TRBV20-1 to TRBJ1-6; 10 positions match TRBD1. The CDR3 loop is CSASKGQGWSPLHF. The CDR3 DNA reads TGCAGTGCTAGTAAGGGACAGGGGTGGTCACCCCTCCACTTT.